This TCR beta chain was recorded in a study of post-analysis software for immune sequencing data. Study-wide results and caveats: TRBV segments more frequent in patients than in controls numbered roughly 5 and included TRBV5-6, TRBV5-1 and TRBV20-1.

Unique molecular identifiers had been added to the TCR beta cDNA libraries. TCRdb processed the PCR reads anew with MiXCR; each CDR3 protein has one entry. The table records hundreds of thousands of distinct CDR3 sequences, 39% of them present only once. With respect to this clonotype: Its antigen is undetermined.

The CDR3 runs to 15 residues. Unmatched junction bases numbered 7, after V lost 4 bases and J lost 3 bases. Germline CDR1 reads LGHNA; CDR2 reads YNFKEQ. What was sequenced was blood. The rearrangement links TRBV4-2 to TRBJ2-3; TRBD1 aligns across 7 bases. The receptor comes from a girl aged 2 to 9 with multiple sclerosis. The CDR3 protein is CASSPRQGLTDTQYF. Written as DNA, the CDR3 is TGTGCCAGCAGCCCTCGACAGGGTCTAACAGATACGCAGTATTTT.